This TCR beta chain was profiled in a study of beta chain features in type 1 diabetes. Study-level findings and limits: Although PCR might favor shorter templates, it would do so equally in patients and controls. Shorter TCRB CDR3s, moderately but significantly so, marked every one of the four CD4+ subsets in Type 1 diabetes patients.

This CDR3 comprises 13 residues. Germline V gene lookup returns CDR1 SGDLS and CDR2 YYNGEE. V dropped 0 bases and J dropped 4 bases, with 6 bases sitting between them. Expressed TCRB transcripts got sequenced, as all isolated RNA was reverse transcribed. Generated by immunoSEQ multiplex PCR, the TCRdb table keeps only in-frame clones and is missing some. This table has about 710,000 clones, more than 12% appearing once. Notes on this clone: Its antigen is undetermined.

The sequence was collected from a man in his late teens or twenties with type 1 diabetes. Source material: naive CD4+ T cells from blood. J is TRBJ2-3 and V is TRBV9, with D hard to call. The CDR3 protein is CASSVAVPDTQYF. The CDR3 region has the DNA TGTGCCAGCAGCGTAGCTGTGCCAGATACGCAGTATTTT.